Shown below are 30 T cell receptor beta chains from a single sample sequenced in a study of T cells in women clearing cervical HPV infection. Clones were read by immunoSEQ multiplex PCR, and TCRdb kept only the in-frame ones, dropping some. Reported are about 22,000 clones; the ten largest clones contain approximately 5%. The source material was blood buffy coat. All receptors come from a woman between 18 and 70 years old with a cervical HPV16 infection that either progressed to CIN3+ or cleared (not recorded which).

For this clone: The read gets to within 3 residues of the CDR3 end, and the germline J gene fills in the rest. The chain is built from TRBV2 and TRBJ2-5, with D perhaps matching TRBD1 (6 bases). Between the trimmed V and J ends, which lost 10 bases and 5 bases, there was a span of 14 bases. The germline V gene encodes CDR1 SNHLY and CDR2 FYNNEI. This CDR3 contains 12 residues. The CDR3 loop reads CATRQEAETQYF. CDR3 DNA, as far as it was read: TGTGCCACACGACAGGAAGCCGAGACC.

A remark on this clone: The observed sequence ends 3 residues before the CDR3 terminus, with the missing tail filled in from the germline J gene. The V gene is TRBV7-9, the J gene TRBJ2-4; 12 nucleotides align to TRBD1. Unmatched junction bases numbered 1, after V lost 0 bases and J lost 7 bases. There are 15 residues in the CDR3. From germline, CDR1 is SEHNR and CDR2 FQNEAQ (reference sequence). Partial CDR3 DNA: TGTGCCAGCAGCTTAGCGGGACAGGGGGCGAACATT. It translates to CASSLAGQGANI. The whole CDR3 is CASSLAGQGANIQYF.

With regard to this clone: The CDR3 is cut off 3 residues early in the read; its end comes from the germline J gene. The V call is TRBV6-1, the J call TRBJ1-5, with D hard to call. The CDR3 is made up of 12 amino acids. Germline loops: CDR1 MNHNS, CDR2 SASEGT. Partial CDR3 DNA: TGTGCCAGCAGTGATGGAGCGGGACCC. This encodes CASSDGAGP. In full, the CDR3 is CASSDGAGPQHF.

Regarding this clone: From the germline J gene comes the end of the CDR3, since the read stops 3 residues before it. This chain connects TRBV28 to TRBJ1-2; D gene uncertain. CDR3 length: 12 amino acids. The germline CDR1 and CDR2 sequences are MDHEN and SYDVKM. CDR3 amino acids: CASSLEAWGYTF. Incomplete CDR3 DNA: TGTGCCAGCAGTTTAGAGGCTTGGGGC.

CDR3 region: CSANGRAPNTGELFF. The DNA read from the CDR3 is TGCAGTGCTAACGGCAGGGCACCGAACACCGGGGAG. The chain uses TRBV20-1 and TRBJ2-2; D is possibly TRBD1 (5 bases). The read halts 3 residues ahead of the CDR3 end, with the missing end drawn from the germline J gene. V was clipped by 4 bases and J by 0 bases, with 12 bases between them. The germline gives CDR1 DFQATT, CDR2 SNEGSKA (reference sequence). There are 15 residues in the CDR3.

Concerning this clone itself: The read ends 3 residues before the CDR3 terminus; that terminus is restored from the germline J gene. V is TRBV11-2 and J is TRBJ2-1; 11 nucleotides match TRBD2. V lost 4 bases, J lost 6 bases, and 5 bases stayed unmatched. This CDR3 spans 15 amino acids. Germline CDR1 SGHAT, CDR2 FQNNGV. CDR3 sequence: CASSSTSGSINEQFF. CDR3 bases read: TGTGCCAGCAGCTCTACTAGCGGGAGTATCAATGAG.

Concerning this clone itself: The read stops 3 residues short of the end of the CDR3; the missing end is completed from the germline J gene. Other nucleotide sequences in the sample specify the same CDR3. The rearrangement joins TRBV18 to TRBJ1-2; D is uncertain. This CDR3 is built from 12 residues. CDR1 and CDR2 (germline): KGHSH, LQKENI. The CDR3 bases that were read are TGTGCCAGCTCACCGAATTCCTACGAC. It encodes CASSPNSYD. The CDR3, in full, reads CASSPNSYDYTF.

On this clone itself: The CDR3 end is not reached by the read, which stops 3 residues before it; the germline J gene fills it in. Other DNA sequences from this sample encode an identical CDR3 as well. This chain joins TRBV29-1 and TRBJ2-1; 10 nucleotides line up with TRBD2. Germline V gene lookup returns CDR1 SQVTM and CDR2 ANQGSEA. The J segment lost 3 bases and the V segment lost 7 bases, leaving 3 bases of the junction unmatched. The CDR3 covers 13 residues. CDR3 DNA (partial): TGCAGCGGGGGACTAGCGTACTACAATGAG. It yields the protein CSGGLAYYNE. Given in full, the CDR3 is CSGGLAYYNEQFF.

A word on this clone: The read comes to an end 3 residues before the CDR3 does, leaving the germline J gene to fill in the end. The chain couples TRBV15 to TRBJ2-3; 7 bases match TRBD2. Trimming at V came to 7 bases and at J to 2 bases, leaving 9 bases not matched to a gene. Germline CDR1 reads LNHNV; CDR2 reads YYDKDF (reference sequence). This CDR3 region has 15 residues. The sequenced part of the CDR3 DNA is TGTGCCACCAAAGCAATTAGCGGGTACACAGATACG. Residues: CATKAISGYTDT. Given in full, the CDR3 is CATKAISGYTDTQYF.

As to this clone: The CDR3 end falls 3 residues outside the read, so it is completed with the germline J gene. V is TRBV19 and J is TRBJ2-3, with 8 bases aligning to TRBD1. The CDR3 runs 13 residues. Germline assignment: CDR1 LNHDA and CDR2 SQIVND (reference sequence). CDR3 in amino acids: CASRDRVIETQYF. The sequenced part of the CDR3 DNA is TGTGCCAGTAGGGACAGGGTAATCGAGACG.

As to this clone: The CDR3 end lies 3 residues beyond the end of the read and is filled in from the germline J gene. This rearrangement joins TRBV29-1 to TRBJ2-5; the D is unclear. Trimming removed 4 bases at V and 5 bases at J, with 5 bases between. The CDR3 is 10 residues long. CDR1 is SQVTM and CDR2 is ANQGSEA in the germline V gene. CDR3 amino acids: CSVAMETQYF. Incomplete CDR3 DNA: TGCAGCGTTGCCATGGAGACC.

Here the CDR3 reads CASSLIGQGAKPQETQYF. The sequenced CDR3 bases are TGCGCCAGCAGCTTGATCGGACAGGGGGCCAAACCTCAAGAGACC. The chain recombines TRBV5-1 with TRBJ2-5; 11 nucleotides align to TRBD1. From the germline J gene comes the end of the CDR3, since the read stops 3 residues before it. Germline trimming cut 1 base from V and 2 bases from J; bases unmatched to any gene: 10. The CDR3 loop spans 18 amino acids. The V gene's germline CDR1 is SGHRS and CDR2 YFSETQ. The whole variable domain, remainder taken from reference TRBV5-1 and TRBJ2-5, is KAGVTQTPRYLIKTRGQQVTLSCSPISGHRSVSWYQQTPGQGLQFLFEYFSETQRNKGNFPGRFSGRQFSNSRSEMNVSTLELGDSALYLCASSLIGQGAKPQETQYFGPGTRLLVL.

Details on this clone: From the germline J gene comes the end of the CDR3, since the read stops 3 residues before it. The chain is built from TRBV29-1 and TRBJ2-7; 12 nucleotides align to TRBD2. CDR3 length: 14 residues. Per the germline V gene, CDR1 is SQVTM and CDR2 is ANQGSEA. Trimming removed 4 bases from V and 1 base from J; junction bases left unmatched: 2. This chain's CDR3 is CSVATSGGSYEQYF. The covered CDR3 bases are TGCAGCGTTGCGACTAGCGGGGGATCCTACGAG.

The CDR3 region is CASSLRGDYEQYF. The CDR3 DNA, read in part, is TGTGCCAGCAGTCTCCGGGGAGACTACGAG. The V and J genes are TRBV7-9 and TRBJ2-7; D is possibly TRBD2 (5 bases). From the germline J gene comes the end of the CDR3, since the read stops 3 residues before it. V was pared by 6 bases and J by 3 bases, with 12 bases between. Germline CDR1 is SEHNR and CDR2 is FQNEAQ (reference sequence). This CDR3 is built from 13 residues.

Details on this clone: The read terminates 3 residues ahead of where the CDR3 ends, so the germline J gene completes it. The V and J genes are TRBV18 and TRBJ1-1; possible D gene TRBD1, 6 bases. There are 14 residues in the CDR3. Germline V gene sequence: CDR1 KGHSH, CDR2 LQKENI. V lost 3 bases and J lost 3, with 11 bases in between. Incomplete CDR3 DNA: TGTGCCAGCTCACCTGGGGGGGGGCACACTGAA. This codes for CASSPGGGHTE. The entire CDR3 protein is CASSPGGGHTEAFF.

In the case of this clone: Coverage ceases 3 residues before the CDR3 finishes, and the germline J gene fills in the end. J is TRBJ1-2 and V is TRBV7-2; the D is unclear. The germline V gene has CDR1 SGHTA and CDR2 FQGNSA. This CDR3 has 13 residues. V was shortened by 1 base and J by 5 bases, with 8 bases between the two germline ends. CDR3: CASSLVRQYGYTF. CDR3 DNA (partial): TGTGCCAGCAGCTTAGTGCGGCAGTATGGC.

Comments on this clone: The CDR3 end is not reached by the read, which stops 3 residues before it; the germline J gene fills it in. This rearrangement joins TRBV14 to TRBJ1-1; D not certain. The germline CDR1 and CDR2 sequences are SGHDN and FVKESK. There are 13 residues in the CDR3. Trimming left V 1 base short and J 6 bases short, with 9 bases between. The CDR3 protein is CASSQVLSAEAFF. CDR3 bases read: TGTGCCAGCAGCCAAGTACTGAGCGCTGAA.

Notes on this clone: With the read ending 3 residues before the CDR3 end, the germline J gene is used to fill in that end. The chain couples TRBV18 to TRBJ1-2; D not certain. Germline V gene data show CDR1 as KGHSH and CDR2 as LQKENI. Deletions cut 3 bases from V and 3 bases from J, with 11 bases between. CDR3 length: 14 residues. Partial CDR3 DNA: TGTGCCAGCTCACCCGCCGGGGTTGACTATGGC. Its translation: CASSPAGVDYG. From start to end, the CDR3 is CASSPAGVDYGYTF.

As to this clone: The CDR3 end lies 3 residues beyond the end of the read and is filled in from the germline J gene. This sequence joins TRBV5-1 and TRBJ1-4; 10 positions agree with TRBD1. CDR3 size: 17 residues. Germline CDR1 reads SGHRS; CDR2 reads YFSETQ. CDR3 residues: CASSLEVGTGDNSPLFF. The CDR3 bases that were read are TGCGCCAGCAGCTTGGAAGTCGGGACAGGGGACAATTCACCA.

Comment on this clone: Read sequence stops 3 residues before the CDR3 end, and the germline J gene provides the missing end. This chain uses TRBV27 with TRBJ1-1; D not certain. This CDR3 region has 15 residues. Trimming took off 4 bases at V and 4 bases at J, with 16 bases between the two ends. The germline V gene has CDR1 MNHEY and CDR2 SMNVEV (reference sequence). CDR3: CASSSLDVVSTEAFF. CDR3 bases read: TGTGCCAGCAGTTCACTAGACGTGGTGAGCACTGAA.

A remark on this clone: The read falls 3 residues short of the CDR3 end, and the missing part is taken from the germline J gene. The chain carries TRBV5-1 and TRBJ1-1; TRBD1 might be the D (6 bases). The CDR3 loop spans 14 amino acids. Germline loops: CDR1 SGHRS, CDR2 YFSETQ. The CDR3 sequence: CASSLGTVSTEAFF. CDR3 bases read: TGCGCCAGCAGCTTGGGGACAGTGAGTACAGAA.

As regards this clone: The read ends 3 residues before the CDR3 terminus; that terminus is restored from the germline J gene. The J gene is TRBJ2-5, the V gene TRBV7-3; 9 nucleotides line up with TRBD2. With V trimmed by 4 bases and J by 5 bases, 5 bases remained unmatched. Germline V lookup: CDR1 SGHTA, CDR2 FQGTGA. The CDR3 totals 14 residues. CDR3 DNA, as far as it was read: TGTGCCAGCAGCTCGGGACTAGCCTGGGAGACC. This gives the protein CASSSGLAWET. The whole CDR3 sequence reads CASSSGLAWETQYF.

Worth noting for this clone: From the germline J gene comes the end of the CDR3, since the read stops 3 residues before it. This rearrangement joins TRBV20-1 to TRBJ1-5; no definite D call. The germline V gene encodes CDR1 DFQATT and CDR2 SNEGSKA (reference sequence). V lost 2 bases, J lost 2 bases, and 7 bases lay in between. This CDR3 contains 13 residues. CDR3 sequence: CSARRLGNQPQHF. The DNA read from the CDR3 is TGCAGTGCTAGACGGTTAGGCAATCAGCCC.

Details on this clone: Sequencing ends 3 residues short of the CDR3 end; the germline J gene provides the rest. V and J are TRBV2 and TRBJ1-2; maybe TRBD1 (6 bases). CDR1 SNHLY and CDR2 FYNNEI come from the germline V gene. This CDR3 is 11 amino acids long. CDR3 in amino acids: CASVLRGYYTF. CDR3 DNA, as far as it was read: TGTGCCAGCGTACTCAGGGGTTAC.

For this clone: Read coverage stops 3 residues before the CDR3 terminus; the germline J gene supplies the remainder. The rearrangement links TRBV30 to TRBJ2-7; a possible D gene is TRBD1 (6 bases). The CDR3 has 14 amino acids. CDR1 GTSNPN and CDR2 SVGIG come from the germline V gene (reference sequence). V lost 0 bases to trimming and J lost 2 bases, with 11 bases between them. The part of the CDR3 DNA that was read is TGTGCCTGGAGTGTGTTCGACAGGCCCTACGAG. It codes for CAWSVFDRPYE. The entire CDR3 is CAWSVFDRPYEQYF.

Remarks on this clone: The DNA ends 3 residues before the CDR3 does, and the rest of the CDR3 is filled in from the germline J gene. Other DNA sequences from this sample encode an identical CDR3 as well. The chain links TRBV11-2 to TRBJ1-2; the match to TRBD1 covers 7 bases. Trimming cost V 1 base and J 7 bases; bases outside gene matches: 9. CDR1 SGHAT and CDR2 FQNNGV come from the germline V gene. The length of the CDR3 is 15 residues. CDR3 in amino acids: CASSLVALQGFGYTF. The CDR3 bases that were read are TGTGCCAGCAGCTTAGTCGCTCTACAGGGGTTTGGC.

With regard to this clone: With the read ending 3 residues before the CDR3 end, the germline J gene is used to fill in that end. The chain employs TRBV13 and TRBJ2-7; D might be TRBD2 (5 bases). Germline V gene data show CDR1 as PRHDT and CDR2 as FYEKMQ (reference sequence). The ends were cut back, 3 bases at V and 4 bases at J, with 16 bases in the middle. This CDR3 region has 15 residues. The CDR3: CASSFRLKGMYEQYF. Partial CDR3 DNA: TGTGCCAGCAGCTTCCGACTAAAAGGGATGTACGAG. Filled out from reference TRBV13 and TRBJ2-7, the complete variable domain reads AAGVIQSPRHLIKEKRETATLKCYPIPRHDTVYWYQQGPGQDPQFLISFYEKMQSDKGSIPDRFSAQQFSDYHSELNMSSLELGDSALYFCASSFRLKGMYEQYFGPGTRLTVT.

Comments on this clone: With the read ending 3 residues before the CDR3 end, the germline J gene is used to fill in that end. The chain has TRBV19 and TRBJ2-3; perhaps TRBD1 as D (6 bases). The CDR3 sequence is 14 residues long. Between the trimmed V and J ends, which lost 6 bases and 0 bases, there was a span of 10 bases. Per the germline V gene, CDR1 is LNHDA and CDR2 is SQIVND (reference sequence). The CDR3 DNA, read in part, is TGTGCCAGTAGGGACAGTGTCAGCACAGATACG. This encodes CASRDSVSTDT. The whole CDR3 is CASRDSVSTDTQYF.

With respect to this clone: Read coverage stops 3 residues before the CDR3 terminus; the germline J gene supplies the remainder. This rearrangement joins TRBV2 to TRBJ1-4, with D perhaps matching TRBD1 (5 bases). V shed 0 bases and J shed 7 bases, with 15 bases lying between them. CDR1 is SNHLY and CDR2 is FYNNEI in the germline V gene. The CDR3 loop spans 16 amino acids. Partial CDR3 DNA: TGTGCCAGCAGTGAAGCTGACAGACGGGCTTCTGAAAAA. Translation: CASSEADRRASEK. The full CDR3 is CASSEADRRASEKLFF.

With respect to this clone: The CDR3 is cut off 3 residues early in the read; its end comes from the germline J gene. The V and J genes are TRBV5-4 and TRBJ2-7; 9 bases map to TRBD1. This CDR3 is built from 15 residues. Trimming cost V 0 bases and J 1 base; bases outside gene matches: 2. Germline lookup yields CDR1 SGHNT and CDR2 YYREEE (reference sequence). CDR3 sequence reads: CASSLGQGVSYEQYF. The DNA read from the CDR3 is TGTGCCAGCAGCTTGGGACAGGGGGTTTCCTACGAG.